Listed here are 11 T cell receptor beta chains from one sample, sequenced in a study of early T cells in non-severe SARS-CoV-2 infection. MiXCR, run by TCRdb on the 5' RACE reads, gives a single entry per CDR3 protein. This sample has 50,000 to 75,000 distinct CDR3 sequences, with about 10% found just once. This material consisted of whole blood, taken at baseline. The receptors here all came from an adult who was a healthcare worker with PCR-confirmed SARS-CoV-2 infection or an uninfected control (not recorded which).

The V gene is TRBV29-1, the J gene TRBJ2-3; 7 bases map to TRBD2. Germline V gene sequence: CDR1 SQVTM, CDR2 ANQGSEA. V lost 1 base, J lost 1 base, and 8 bases stayed unmatched. CDR3 size: 16 residues. CDR3 sequence reads: CSVEGSAGAGTDTQYF. Here the CDR3 DNA reads TGCAGCGTTGAAGGATCGGCGGGAGCTGGCACAGATACGCAGTATTTT.

This clonotype was picked up many times. V and J are TRBV5-1 and TRBJ2-7; TRBD1 agrees at 9 bases. This CDR3 spans 15 amino acids. The V gene's germline CDR1 is SGHRS and CDR2 YFSETQ. Trimming cost V 1 base and J 4 bases; bases outside gene matches: 6. The CDR3 DNA follows: TGCGCCAGCAGCTTGTGGACAGGGGTAGGGTACGAGCAGTACTTC. It is translated as CASSLWTGVGYEQYF.

Many counts were recorded for this clonotype. The CDR3 loop reads CATSSPDSYNEQFF. The CDR3 DNA is TGTGCCACCAGTTCCCCAGACTCCTACAATGAGCAGTTCTTC. This sequence joins TRBV24-1 and TRBJ2-1; D remains unclear. Deletions cut 6 bases from V and 0 bases from J, with 8 bases between. The CDR3 is 14 amino acids. Germline CDR1 and CDR2: KGHDR and SFDVKD.

The sample holds many counts of this clonotype. V and J are TRBV7-3 and TRBJ1-1; TRBD1 is a possible D gene (5 bases). This CDR3 contains 14 residues. Trimming removed 2 bases at V and 0 bases at J, with 7 bases between. CDR1 SGHTA and CDR2 FQGTGA come from the germline V gene. The CDR3, as DNA: TGTGCCAGCAGCTTAGGGGGGATGAACACTGAAGCTTTCTTT. Its translation: CASSLGGMNTEAFF.

This clonotype was recorded many times. This sequence joins TRBV5-1 and TRBJ2-7; the D is unclear. The germline V gene has CDR1 SGHRS and CDR2 YFSETQ. V lost 4 bases and J lost 6, with 17 bases in between. CDR3 length: 14 amino acids. The CDR3 DNA is TGCGCCAGCAGCCCCAATGGGCTTTCCGTCGAGCAGTACTTC. Translated: CASSPNGLSVEQYF.

This clonotype was seen many times. This chain uses TRBV7-2 with TRBJ2-3; 9 nucleotides match TRBD2. The V gene end was trimmed by 3 bases and the J gene end by 2 bases; junction bases not matched to a gene: 3. Germline loops: CDR1 SGHTA, CDR2 FQGNSA. This CDR3 is 15 amino acids long. The CDR3 nucleotides are TGTGCCAGCAGCTTGCTAGCGGGGCCCACAGATACGCAGTATTTT. Protein: CASSLLAGPTDTQYF.

The V call is TRBV23-1, the J call TRBJ2-7; D uncertain. TRBV23-1 is assigned to the ORF class and has an uncertain function. The CDR3 is 11 amino acids. With 6 bases removed from V and 3 bases from J, the gap between germline ends came to 6 bases. CDR3 coding DNA: TGCGCCAGCAGACTCAGCTACGAGCAGTACTTC. The encoded protein is CASRLSYEQYF.

This clonotype was counted only a few times. The V call is TRBV11-3, the J call TRBJ1-1; D perhaps matches TRBD1 (5 bases). Germline lookup yields CDR1 SGHNT and CDR2 YENEEA. Trimming stripped 5 bases from V and 3 bases from J, with 13 bases between. This CDR3 comprises 14 residues. CDR3 region: CASSAGGVHTEAFF. DNA of the CDR3: TGTGCCAGCAGCGCCGGGGGAGTGCACACTGAAGCTTTCTTT.

This clonotype was counted a few times. The chain is built from TRBV5-1 and TRBJ2-7; a possible D gene is TRBD1 (6 bases). The V end lost 3 bases, the J end lost 4 bases, and 11 bases lay between the germline ends. Germline V gene data show CDR1 as SGHRS and CDR2 as YFSETQ. This CDR3 comprises 13 residues. CDR3 residues: CASSSGRGYEQYF. CDR3 coding DNA: TGCGCCAGCAGCTCTGGCAGGGGTTACGAGCAGTACTTC.

This clonotype was picked up a small number of times. The chain joins TRBV27 to TRBJ2-5, with no clear D. The germline V gene encodes CDR1 MNHEY and CDR2 SMNVEV (reference sequence). Deletions cut 0 bases from V and 5 bases from J, with 7 bases between. This CDR3 has 13 amino acids. As DNA, the CDR3 is TGTGCCAGCAGTTTATCCGTCATGGAGACCCAGTACTTC. Amino acid sequence: CASSLSVMETQYF.

Only a few counts were recorded for this clonotype. The rearrangement joins TRBV6-6 to TRBJ2-7; D might be TRBD2 (6 bases). The CDR3 has 12 residues. The V gene lost 6 bases and the J gene lost 5 bases, with 11 bases spanning the gap. The V gene's germline CDR1 is MNHNY and CDR2 SVGAGI (reference sequence). CDR3 region: CASRPGGNEQYF. CDR3 in DNA: TGTGCCAGCAGACCCGGCGGGAACGAGCAGTACTTC.